The 30 T cell receptor beta chains listed next were all sequenced from one sample in a study of beta chain features in type 1 diabetes. cDNA synthesis used the whole RNA isolate, giving expressed TCRB sequences. Measured with immunoSEQ multiplex PCR; TCRdb has only the in-frame clones, and not every one. This table holds roughly 230,000 clones, about 10% found once. Sample: naive CD4+ T cells from blood. The receptors were sampled from a woman aged 18 to 35 in good health.

This clone was detected only a few times. J is TRBJ2-3 and V is TRBV5-1; D might be TRBD2 (6 bases). Trimming cost V 0 bases and J 4 bases, with 12 bases left between them. The V gene's germline CDR1 is SGHRS and CDR2 YFSETQ. The CDR3 extends over 15 amino acids. CDR3 nucleotide sequence: TGCGCCAGCAGCTTGGGAACTTGGGAGGCAGATACGCAGTATTTT. Protein: CASSLGTWEADTQYF.

The chain has TRBV2 and TRBJ2-3; 9 bases are a match to TRBD1. The CDR3 totals 14 residues. The ends lost 3 bases at V and 3 bases at J; junction bases unmatched: 1. CDR1 and CDR2 from the germline V gene are SNHLY and FYNNEI. The CDR3 region has the DNA TGTGCCAGCAGTGAGGGGACAGGGACAGATACGCAGTATTTT. Translation gives CASSEGTGTDTQYF.

V is TRBV11-2 and J is TRBJ2-2, with 9 bases identical to TRBD1. The V gene's germline CDR1 is SGHAT and CDR2 FQNNGV. Unmatched junction bases numbered 11, after V lost 3 bases and J lost 6 bases. The CDR3 is made up of 17 amino acids. Written as DNA, the CDR3 is TGTGCCAGCAGCTTCTATAGGCGGACAGGGGTCCCCGGGGAGCTGTTTTTT. Translated: CASSFYRRTGVPGELFF.

J is TRBJ1-1 and V is TRBV7-6; no firm D call. From germline, CDR1 is SGHVS and CDR2 FNYEAQ. This CDR3 is built from 13 residues. V shed 0 bases and J shed 5 bases, with 7 bases lying between them. In DNA form, the CDR3 reads TGTGCCAGCAGCTTAGCTCCCGGGACTGAAGCTTTCTTT. Residues: CASSLAPGTEAFF.

The rearrangement uses TRBV5-1 and TRBJ1-1, with D hard to call. V lost 1 base and J 1 base, leaving 8 bases between the germline ends. CDR3 size: 14 residues. Per germline, CDR1 SGHRS and CDR2 YFSETQ. In DNA form, the CDR3 reads TGCGCCAGCAGCTTGACGCAGGCGAACACTGAAGCTTTCTTT. Amino acids: CASSLTQANTEAFF.

This clone was seen a few times. This chain links TRBV6-5 with TRBJ1-5, with D possibly TRBD1 on 5 matching bases. Germline V gives CDR1 MNHEY, CDR2 SVGAGI. V was pared by 8 bases and J by 3 bases, with 11 bases between. CDR3 size: 13 residues. CDR3 in DNA: TGTGCCAGCGTATCCAGGGTCAATCAGCCCCAGCATTTT. This codes for CASVSRVNQPQHF.

This sequence joins TRBV5-6 and TRBJ2-3; no definite D call. CDR1 is SGHDT, CDR2 YYEEEE, per germline. V lost 0 bases and J 4 bases, leaving 12 bases between the germline ends. The CDR3 loop spans 15 amino acids. CDR3 DNA: TGTGCCAGCAGCTTGGATCCGGGTTCGGCAGATACGCAGTATTTT. Translation: CASSLDPGSADTQYF.

This clone has at least ten counts. The V gene is TRBV29-1, the J gene TRBJ2-7; possible D gene TRBD1, 6 bases. V gave up 4 bases and J gave up 3 bases, with 10 bases separating them. The CDR3 is 12 amino acids. CDR1 and CDR2 from the germline V gene are SQVTM and ANQGSEA. As DNA, the CDR3 is TGCAGCGTTGGGTCAGGGGTCTACGAGCAGTACTTC. Protein sequence: CSVGSGVYEQYF.

The rearrangement links TRBV7-2 to TRBJ2-5, with TRBD2 matching over 8 bases. This CDR3 spans 16 amino acids. Germline V CDR1 and CDR2: SGHTA, FQGNSA. V shed 5 bases and J 2 bases; nucleotides not matched to a gene: 10. CDR3 bases: TGTGCCAGCAGCCCAGACACTAGCGGACTACAAGAGACCCAGTACTTC. Residues: CASSPDTSGLQETQYF. The complete variable domain, with remaining parts taken from reference TRBV7-2 and TRBJ2-5, reads GAGVSQSPSNKVTEKGKDVELRCDPISGHTALYWYRQSLGQGLEFLIYFQGNSAPDKSGLPSDRFSAERTGGSVSTLTIQRTQQEDSAVYLCASSPDTSGLQETQYFGPGTRLLVL.

In its sample, this clone was seen a few times. The chain combines TRBV19 with TRBJ2-5, with TRBD2 identical over 13 bases. The trim removed 3 bases at V and 6 bases at J, leaving 7 bases unmatched. There are 16 residues in the CDR3. Germline V CDR1 and CDR2: LNHDA, SQIVND (reference sequence). The CDR3 here is CASSMGGLAGVKTQYF. The CDR3 DNA reads TGTGCCAGTAGTATGGGCGGACTAGCGGGAGTCAAGACCCAGTACTTC.

The chain has TRBV10-3 and TRBJ2-7, with 10 bases aligning to TRBD1. J gave up 3 bases and V 4 bases, and 6 bases lay outside the gene matches. Germline values: CDR1 ENHRY, CDR2 SYGVKD. CDR3 length: 15 amino acids. Here the CDR3 DNA reads TGTGCCATCAGTGGAGACAGGGGGCTGATCTACGAGCAGTACTTC. This encodes CAISGDRGLIYEQYF.

This clone was seen a few times. The chain employs TRBV5-6 and TRBJ2-3; D possibly corresponds to TRBD1 (5 bases). Germline CDR1 reads SGHDT; CDR2 reads YYEEEE. Trimming shortened V by 0 bases and J by 3 bases, and 5 bases separated the two germline ends. CDR3 length equals 13 residues. The CDR3 DNA reads TGTGCCAGCAGCTTGGAGGGGACAGATACGCAGTATTTT. It translates to CASSLEGTDTQYF.

This clone was seen only a few times. The chain combines TRBV5-1 with TRBJ1-2, with 10 bases lining up with TRBD1. V trimming: 5 bases; J trimming: 4 bases; junction bases outside the gene matches: 8. The CDR3 loop spans 15 amino acids. Germline V gene sequence: CDR1 SGHRS, CDR2 YFSETQ. The CDR3 nucleotides read TGCGCCAGCAGGGTGACAGGGGGCGAAGGCTATGGCTACACCTTC. Its translation: CASRVTGGEGYGYTF.

This clone was seen a few times. V gene TRBV11-2 combines with J gene TRBJ1-2; D possibly corresponds to TRBD1 (6 bases). Trimming pared 7 bases from V and 4 bases from J, leaving 10 bases between. CDR1 is SGHAT, CDR2 FQNNGV, per germline. The CDR3 has 12 residues. CDR3 nucleotides: TGTGCCAGCACCGGGACATTCTATGGCTACACCTTC. Residues: CASTGTFYGYTF.

The V and J genes are TRBV6-1 and TRBJ2-7; 13 bases line up with TRBD2. The CDR3 length is 13 residues. Germline lookup yields CDR1 MNHNS and CDR2 SASEGT. The J segment lost 6 bases and the V segment lost 6 bases, leaving 2 bases of the junction unmatched. Here the CDR3 reads CASRGLAGFEQYF. The CDR3 nucleotides are TGTGCCAGCAGGGGACTAGCGGGGTTCGAGCAGTACTTC.

This clone was found a few times. In DNA, the CDR3 is TGTGCCAGCAGCTTAACAGGGAGCAATCAGCCCCAGCATTTT. Translated, it gives CASSLTGSNQPQHF. The chain recombines TRBV7-9 with TRBJ1-5; TRBD1 is a possible D gene (6 bases). Trimming shortened V by 2 bases and J by 1 base, and 6 bases separated the two germline ends. CDR3 length equals 14 residues. Germline assignment: CDR1 SEHNR and CDR2 FQNEAQ (reference sequence).

V gene TRBV9 combines with J gene TRBJ2-5; D gene uncertain. Germline CDR1 and CDR2: SGDLS and YYNGEE. This CDR3 comprises 13 residues. V dropped 3 bases and J dropped 2 bases, with 8 bases sitting between them. In nucleotides, the CDR3 is TGTGCCAGCAGCGCCCGCCAGCAAGAGACCCAGTACTTC. This sequence encodes CASSARQQETQYF.

The chain combines TRBV5-1 with TRBJ2-5; 10 bases are shared with TRBD1. With 0 bases clipped from V and 3 bases from J, the junction kept 2 bases outside the gene matches. CDR1 is SGHRS and CDR2 is YFSETQ in the germline V gene. The CDR3 has 15 residues. CDR3 amino acids: CASSLVGTGEETQYF. CDR3 DNA: TGCGCCAGCAGCTTGGTGGGGACAGGGGAAGAGACCCAGTACTTC.

The chain uses TRBV6-1 and TRBJ2-1; TRBD2 matches 14 bases. The CDR3 covers 15 residues. Germline CDR1 and CDR2: MNHNS and SASEGT. V was pared by 5 bases and J by 5 bases, with 2 bases of the junction left unmatched. CDR3: CASSLTSGRDNEQFF. The DNA for the CDR3 is TGTGCCAGCAGTCTGACTAGCGGGAGGGACAATGAGCAGTTCTTC.

This clone was detected only a few times. The gene calls are TRBV5-4 and TRBJ1-2; D unresolved. CDR1 is SGHNT, CDR2 YYREEE, per germline (reference sequence). The CDR3 is 14 amino acids. Trimming cost V 2 bases and J 6 bases, with 14 bases left between them. CDR3 sequence (DNA): TGTGCCAGCAGCTTAATTCGGCGGAAACATGGCTACACCTTC. Translation gives CASSLIRRKHGYTF.

The chain is built from TRBV12-5 and TRBJ2-4, with 9 nucleotides matching TRBD1. The CDR3 covers 14 residues. Germline values: CDR1 LGHNT, CDR2 FRNRAP. The trim removed 6 bases at V and 14 bases at J, leaving 14 bases unmatched. CDR3 residues: CASGAGQGVDPKYF. Here the CDR3 DNA reads TGTGCTAGTGGAGCGGGACAGGGAGTAGACCCTAAGTACTTC.

This clone was seen more than once but under ten times. The V and J genes are TRBV5-4 and TRBJ1-1; 10 bases agree with TRBD1. Germline V gene lookup returns CDR1 SGHNT and CDR2 YYREEE (reference sequence). There are 16 residues in the CDR3. Germline trimming cut 4 bases from V and 5 bases from J; bases unmatched to any gene: 11. CDR3 sequence reads: CASSNRDRGWGTEAFF. The CDR3 coding sequence is TGTGCCAGCAGCAACCGGGACAGGGGTTGGGGGACTGAAGCTTTCTTT.

The chain couples TRBV15 to TRBJ1-4; D may be TRBD1 (5 bases). V was trimmed by 0 bases and J by 0 bases, leaving 8 bases between them. CDR1 is LNHNV, CDR2 YYDKDF, per germline (reference sequence). The CDR3 runs 16 residues. The CDR3 DNA is TGTGCCACCAGCAGAGATGGAGGGGCAACTAATGAAAAACTGTTTTTT. The encoded protein is CATSRDGGATNEKLFF. Complete variable domain (other parts from reference TRBV15 and TRBJ1-4): DAMVIQNPRYQVTQFGKPVTLSCSQTLNHNVMYWYQQKSSQAPKLLFHYYDKDFNNEADTPDNFQSRRPNTSFCFLDIRSPGLGDTAMYLCATSRDGGATNEKLFFGSGTQLSVL.

This sequence joins TRBV5-1 and TRBJ2-3; 7 nucleotides align to TRBD1. CDR1 SGHRS and CDR2 YFSETQ come from the germline V gene. V lost 8 bases, J lost 3 bases, and 6 bases stayed unmatched. CDR3 length: 13 amino acids. The CDR3 DNA follows: TGCGCCAGTCGTGACAGGGAAACAGATACGCAGTATTTT. Its translation is CASRDRETDTQYF. The full variable domain, with the rest looked up from reference TRBV5-1 and TRBJ2-3, is KAGVTQTPRYLIKTRGQQVTLSCSPISGHRSVSWYQQTPGQGLQFLFEYFSETQRNKGNFPGRFSGRQFSNSRSEMNVSTLELGDSALYLCASRDRETDTQYFGPGTRLTVL.

V and J are TRBV11-2 and TRBJ2-2; tentative D call: TRBD2 (6 bases). Trimming left V 3 bases short and J 3 bases short, with 17 bases between. This CDR3 region has 17 residues. CDR1 is SGHAT, CDR2 FQNNGV, per germline. The DNA of the CDR3 is TGTGCCAGCAGCTTGACCGGGACTGTTCTGGACACCGGGGAGCTGTTTTTT. It yields the protein CASSLTGTVLDTGELFF.

This clone was picked up a small number of times. The chain recombines TRBV5-1 with TRBJ1-5, with unresolved D. Trimming shortened V by 10 bases and J by 0 bases, and 23 bases separated the two germline ends. The CDR3 has 17 residues. Germline CDR1 SGHRS, CDR2 YFSETQ. The CDR3 coding sequence is TGCGCCCGCTATTTTTGGGGAGCACCCTATAGCAATCAGCCCCAGCATTTT. Translated: CARYFWGAPYSNQPQHF.

This sequence joins TRBV19 and TRBJ2-1; TRBD2 is a possible D gene (6 bases). The CDR3 length is 13 residues. CDR1 is LNHDA and CDR2 is SQIVND in the germline V gene (reference sequence). V was cut by 11 bases and J by 7 bases, with 18 bases left in between. CDR3: CAVTPGLKNEQFF. The CDR3 DNA reads as TGTGCCGTTACCCCGGGACTCAAAAATGAGCAGTTCTTC. Supplemented by reference TRBV19 and TRBJ2-1, the full variable domain reads DGGITQSPKYLFRKEGQNVTLSCEQNLNHDAMYWYRQDPGQGLRLIYYSQIVNDFQKGDIAEGYSVSREKKESFPLTVTSAQKNPTAFYLCAVTPGLKNEQFFGPGTRLTVL.

This clone was found a few times. J is TRBJ2-7 and V is TRBV4-1; 7 positions agree with TRBD1. Germline V gene lookup returns CDR1 MGHRA and CDR2 YSYEKL. The CDR3 spans 16 residues. V lost 1 base, J lost 6 bases, and 12 bases stayed unmatched. The CDR3 sequence is CASSQGFQGELGEQYF. The CDR3 DNA is TGCGCCAGCAGCCAAGGGTTTCAGGGGGAACTGGGCGAGCAGTACTTC.

The J gene is TRBJ2-7, the V gene TRBV5-1, with D possibly matching TRBD2 (6 bases). The CDR3 spans 14 residues. CDR1 and CDR2 (germline): SGHRS, YFSETQ. V lost 1 base and J 2 bases, leaving 10 bases between the germline ends. CDR3 loop: CASSLSGDPYEQYF. The CDR3 nucleotides read TGCGCCAGCAGCTTGTCGGGGGATCCCTACGAGCAGTACTTC.

This clone was observed a few times. The rearrangement links TRBV5-4 to TRBJ2-5; 11 positions match TRBD2. Germline assignment: CDR1 SGHNT and CDR2 YYREEE (reference sequence). V was pared by 4 bases and J by 5 bases, with 10 bases of the junction left unmatched. This CDR3 has 16 residues. Here the CDR3 reads CASSLAGTSGSETQYF. Here the CDR3 DNA reads TGTGCCAGCAGCCTCGCCGGGACTAGCGGAAGTGAGACCCAGTACTTC.